A single TCR beta chain is shown here with its context. Antigen specificity is unknown. Sample time point: cycle 4 day 1 (C4D1), after more than five weeks of nivolumab. Autologous stem cell transplantation was followed by relapse in every patient, and brentuximab vedotin exposure varied. Applied to thawed PBMCs, magnetic negative selection was the method used to isolate CD8+ T cells. Responses achieved at best were complete response, partial response or progressive disease. The J segment lost 3 bases and the V segment lost 4 bases, leaving 8 bases of the junction unmatched. The CDR3 is 15 residues long. Germline CDR1 is SGHKS and CDR2 is YYEKEE (reference sequence). TCRdb keeps only in-frame clones here, not all; method: immunoSEQ multiplex PCR. The top ten clones hold just over 35% of a sample with 12,000 or so clones, about 88% of them seen once. The record originates from a study of PD-1 blockade in classical Hodgkin lymphoma. Study-level results: According to reports, newly diagnosed patients had lower baseline TCR diversity than healthy donors, and relapsed/refractory patients had lower baseline TCR diversity still. Complete responders' diversity at baseline resembled that of newly diagnosed patients. By C4D1 there was a significant rise in CD4+ TCR diversity but not in CD8+ TCR diversity.

The clonotype comes from a human donor with classical Hodgkin lymphoma. The donor label of this sample is uncertain. V gene TRBV5-5 combines with J gene TRBJ2-7; 9 nucleotides line up with TRBD2. This sample comprised CD8+ T cells from blood, obtained before the fourth cycle of nivolumab. The CDR3 sequence: CASSGGLAGLYEQYF. CDR3 bases: TGTGCCAGCAGCGGGGGTCTAGCGGGACTCTACGAGCAGTACTTC.